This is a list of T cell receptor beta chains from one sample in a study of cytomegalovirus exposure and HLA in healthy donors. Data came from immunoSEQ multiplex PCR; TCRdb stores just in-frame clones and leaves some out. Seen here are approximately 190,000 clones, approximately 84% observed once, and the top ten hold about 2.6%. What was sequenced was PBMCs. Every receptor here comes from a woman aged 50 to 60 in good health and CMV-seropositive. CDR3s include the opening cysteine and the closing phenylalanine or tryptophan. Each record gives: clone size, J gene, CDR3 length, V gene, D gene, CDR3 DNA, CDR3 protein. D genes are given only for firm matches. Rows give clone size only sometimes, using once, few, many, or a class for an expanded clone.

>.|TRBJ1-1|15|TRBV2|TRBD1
TGTGCCAGCAGTGACCCGACAGGGAAGAACACTGAAGCTTTCTTT
CASSDPTGKNTEAFF
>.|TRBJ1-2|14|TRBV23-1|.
TGCGCCAGCAGTCACCCCGGTCCTACCCCTGGCTACACCTTC
CASSHPGPTPGYTF
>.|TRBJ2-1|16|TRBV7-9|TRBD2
TGTGCCAGCCGGTCGAGCGGGGCTAGACAGTACAATGAGCAGTTCTTC
CASRSSGARQYNEQFF
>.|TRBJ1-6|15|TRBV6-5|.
TGTGCCAGCAGTTATTTTGACAGAGCAAATTCACCCCTCCACTTT
CASSYFDRANSPLHF
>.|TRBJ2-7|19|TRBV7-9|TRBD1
TGTGCCAGCAGCCTAAGGACTCGTAGGACAGGGGATCCCACCTACGAGCAGTACTTC
CASSLRTRRTGDPTYEQYF
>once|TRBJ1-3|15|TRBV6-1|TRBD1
TGTGCCAGCAGTGAGCAACAGGGGGCCGGAAACACCATATATTTT
CASSEQQGAGNTIYF
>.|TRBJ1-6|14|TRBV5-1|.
TGCGCCAGCAGCTTGGATGGCGGGAATTCACCCCTCCACTTT
CASSLDGGNSPLHF
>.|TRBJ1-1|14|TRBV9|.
TGTGCCAGCAGCGGCGGGCTTTGGAACACTGAAGCTTTCTTT
CASSGGLWNTEAFF
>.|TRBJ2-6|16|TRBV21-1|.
TGTGCCAGCACCCTTAGTCGGAGGGATCGGGCCAACGTCCTGACTTTC
CASTLSRRDRANVLTF
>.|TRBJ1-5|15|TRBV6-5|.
TGTGCCAGCAGTTACTACCAGGGTCGCAATCAGCCCCAGCATTTT
CASSYYQGRNQPQHF
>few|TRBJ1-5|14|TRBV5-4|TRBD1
TGTGCCAGCATTGGGACAGAAGTAAATCAGCCCCAGCATTTT
CASIGTEVNQPQHF
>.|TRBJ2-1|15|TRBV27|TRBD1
TGTGCCAGCAGTATAGACAGGGGCTTCTACAATGAGCAGTTCTTC
CASSIDRGFYNEQFF
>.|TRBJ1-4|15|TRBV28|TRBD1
TGTGCCAGCAGTCTAGGACAGGGGTTGAATGAAAAACTGTTTTTT
CASSLGQGLNEKLFF
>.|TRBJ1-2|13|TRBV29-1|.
TGCAGCGTTGAAGGGCTTTCTAACTATGGCTACACCTTC
CSVEGLSNYGYTF